This TCR beta chain was identified in a study of cytomegalovirus exposure and HLA in healthy donors. Looking at the study overall: Per a later analysis, the approximately 690 first-cohort and over 90 validation repertoires shared one platform.

Trimming at V came to 3 bases and at J to 5 bases, leaving 2 bases not matched to a gene. Looked up from germline, CDR1 is MGHRA and CDR2 is YSYEKL. This CDR3 is built from 13 residues. As regards this clone: The antigen is undetermined.

TCRdb keeps only in-frame clones here, not all; method: immunoSEQ multiplex PCR. Of about 47,000 clones detected, roughly nine tenths appear once; the ten largest clones hold over 5%. General observations from the study: Cytomegalovirus status, reportedly, was diagnosed with high specificity and sensitivity by the classifier. Most sequenced TCRs were rare (though some public TCRs occurred in many donors). Researchers catalogued roughly 150 TCR beta chains as cytomegalovirus-associated.

Input material: PBMCs. The chain uses TRBV4-1 and TRBJ2-3; the match to TRBD2 covers 7 bases. The sequence derives from a man younger than 30 in good health and CMV-seronegative. CDR3 protein: CASSHERGDTQYF. The DNA for the CDR3 is TGCGCCAGCAGCCACGAGCGGGGAGATACGCAGTATTTT.